This T cell receptor beta chain was captured by sequencing in a study of T cells in Graves' hyperthyroidism and ophthalmopathy. With 0 bases clipped from V and 8 bases from J, the junction kept 8 bases outside the gene matches. CDR3 length: 15 residues. Germline assignment: CDR1 SGDLS and CDR2 YYNGEE. TCR beta CDR3 sequences were amplified from RNA transcripts. The primer set for the first-round RT-PCR of the TCR CDR3 was HTBI. Using its own MiXCR run on the multiplex PCR reads, TCRdb lists one record per CDR3 protein. The sample holds a few hundred thousand distinct CDR3 sequences, about a sixth seen once. This clonotype has ten or more counts. Its antigen remains unknown. Diagnoses were made from clinical symptoms, serum measures (thyroxine and TRAb), thyroid ultrasound and orbital computed tomography. Study results and limitations: Most clonotypes expanded in thyroid above 0.001 were likewise present in blood.

The chain employs TRBV9 and TRBJ2-1; the match to TRBD2 covers 7 bases. The sequencing sample was made of blood. This TCR derives from a woman between 18 and 29 years old with Graves' hyperthyroidism that later progressed to Graves' ophthalmopathy. The chain's CDR3 is CASSVAGGWGDEQFF. CDR3 nucleotides: TGTGCCAGCAGCGTAGCGGGAGGCTGGGGTGATGAGCAGTTCTTC.